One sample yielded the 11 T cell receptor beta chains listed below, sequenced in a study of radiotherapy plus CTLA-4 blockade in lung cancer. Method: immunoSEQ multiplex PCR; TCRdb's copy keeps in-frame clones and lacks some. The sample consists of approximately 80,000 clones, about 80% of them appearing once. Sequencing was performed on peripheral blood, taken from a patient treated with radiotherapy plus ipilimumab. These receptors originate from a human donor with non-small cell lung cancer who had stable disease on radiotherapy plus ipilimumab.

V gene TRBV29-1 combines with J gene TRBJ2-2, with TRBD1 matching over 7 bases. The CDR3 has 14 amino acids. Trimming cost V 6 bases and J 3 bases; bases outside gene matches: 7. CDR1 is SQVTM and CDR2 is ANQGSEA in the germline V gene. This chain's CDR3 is CSVRQGPDTGELFF. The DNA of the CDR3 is TGCAGCGTCCGACAGGGCCCGGACACCGGGGAGCTGTTTTTT.

This CDR3 reads CASSPQKGNTEAFF. Here the CDR3 DNA reads TGTGCCAGCTCACCACAGAAAGGGAACACTGAAGCTTTCTTT. This chain joins TRBV18 and TRBJ1-1; D not resolved. This CDR3 is 14 amino acids long. CDR1 is KGHSH and CDR2 is LQKENI in the germline V gene. V lost 1 base, J lost 1 base, and 7 bases lay in between.

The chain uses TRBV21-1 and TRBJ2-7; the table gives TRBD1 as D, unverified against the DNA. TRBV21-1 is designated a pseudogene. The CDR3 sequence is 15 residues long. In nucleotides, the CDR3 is TGTGCCAGCAGCAAAGAGGATGGGGCGATCGACGAGCAGTACTTC. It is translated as CASSKEDGAIDEQYF.

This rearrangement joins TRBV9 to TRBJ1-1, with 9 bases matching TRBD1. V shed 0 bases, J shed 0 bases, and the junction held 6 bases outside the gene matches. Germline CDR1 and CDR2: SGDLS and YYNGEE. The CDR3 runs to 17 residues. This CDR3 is CASSVAAGQGLNTEAFF. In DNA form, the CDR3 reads TGTGCCAGCAGCGTAGCCGCAGGACAGGGGTTGAACACTGAAGCTTTCTTT. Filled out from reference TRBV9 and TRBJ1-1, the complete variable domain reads DSGVTQTPKHLITATGQRVTLRCSPRSGDLSVYWYQQSLDQGLQFLIQYYNGEERAKGNILERFSAQQFPDLHSELNLSSLELGDSALYFCASSVAAGQGLNTEAFFGQGTRLTVV.

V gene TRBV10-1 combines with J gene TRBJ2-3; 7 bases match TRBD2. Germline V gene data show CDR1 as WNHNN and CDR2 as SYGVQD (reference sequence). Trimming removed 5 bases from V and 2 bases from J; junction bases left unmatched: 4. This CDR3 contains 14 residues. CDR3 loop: CASSIAGLTDTQYF. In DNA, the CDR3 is TGCGCCAGCAGTATAGCGGGCCTCACAGATACGCAGTATTTT.

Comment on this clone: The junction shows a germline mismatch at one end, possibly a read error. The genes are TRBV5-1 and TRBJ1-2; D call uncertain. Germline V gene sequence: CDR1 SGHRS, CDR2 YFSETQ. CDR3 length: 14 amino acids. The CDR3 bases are TGCGCCAGCAGCTTGGCCCTACTCTCCCCATCCTGGTCCTTC. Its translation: CASSLALLSPSWSF.

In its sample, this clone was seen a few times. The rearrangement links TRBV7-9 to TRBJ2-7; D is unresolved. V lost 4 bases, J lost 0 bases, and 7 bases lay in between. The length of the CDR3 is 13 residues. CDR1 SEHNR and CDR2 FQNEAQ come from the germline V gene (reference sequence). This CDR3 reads CASSSSHSYEQYF. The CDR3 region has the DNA TGTGCCAGCAGCTCTTCCCACTCCTACGAGCAGTACTTC.

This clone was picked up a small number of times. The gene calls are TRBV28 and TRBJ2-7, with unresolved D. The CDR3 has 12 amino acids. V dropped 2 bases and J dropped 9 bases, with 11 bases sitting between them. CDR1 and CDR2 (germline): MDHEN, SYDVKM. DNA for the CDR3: TGTGCCAGCAGTTTACCCGGAACCGGGCAGTACTTC. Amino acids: CASSLPGTGQYF. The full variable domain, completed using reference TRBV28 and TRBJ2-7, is DVKVTQSSRYLVKRTGEKVFLECVQDMDHENMFWYRQDPGLGLRLIYFSYDVKMKEKGDIPEGYSVSREKKERFSLILESASTNQTSMYLCASSLPGTGQYFGPGTRLTVT.

This chain's CDR3 is CASNGAYEQYF. In DNA form, the CDR3 reads TGTGCCAGCAACGGGGCCTACGAGCAGTACTTC. V and J are TRBV2 and TRBJ2-7; D might be TRBD2 (5 bases). The CDR3 spans 11 residues. The V gene lost 7 bases and the J gene lost 2 bases, with 6 bases spanning the gap. CDR1 is SNHLY and CDR2 is FYNNEI in the germline V gene.

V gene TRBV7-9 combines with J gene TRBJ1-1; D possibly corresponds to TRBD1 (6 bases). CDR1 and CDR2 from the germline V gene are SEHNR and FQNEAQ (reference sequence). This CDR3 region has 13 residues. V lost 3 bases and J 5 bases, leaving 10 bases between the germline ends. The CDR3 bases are TGTGCCAGCAGCTTGCAGGGGCATACTGAAGCTTTCTTT. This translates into CASSLQGHTEAFF. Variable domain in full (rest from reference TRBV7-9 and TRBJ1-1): DTGVSQNPRHKITKRGQNVTFRCDPISEHNRLYWYRQTLGQGPEFLTYFQNEAQLEKSRLLSDRFSAERPKGSFSTLEIQRTEQGDSAMYLCASSLQGHTEAFFGQGTRLTVV.

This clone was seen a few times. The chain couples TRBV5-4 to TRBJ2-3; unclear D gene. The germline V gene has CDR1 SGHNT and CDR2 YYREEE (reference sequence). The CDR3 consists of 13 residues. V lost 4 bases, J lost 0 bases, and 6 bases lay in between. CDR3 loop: CASSDDSTDTQYF. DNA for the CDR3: TGTGCCAGCAGCGATGACAGCACAGATACGCAGTATTTT.